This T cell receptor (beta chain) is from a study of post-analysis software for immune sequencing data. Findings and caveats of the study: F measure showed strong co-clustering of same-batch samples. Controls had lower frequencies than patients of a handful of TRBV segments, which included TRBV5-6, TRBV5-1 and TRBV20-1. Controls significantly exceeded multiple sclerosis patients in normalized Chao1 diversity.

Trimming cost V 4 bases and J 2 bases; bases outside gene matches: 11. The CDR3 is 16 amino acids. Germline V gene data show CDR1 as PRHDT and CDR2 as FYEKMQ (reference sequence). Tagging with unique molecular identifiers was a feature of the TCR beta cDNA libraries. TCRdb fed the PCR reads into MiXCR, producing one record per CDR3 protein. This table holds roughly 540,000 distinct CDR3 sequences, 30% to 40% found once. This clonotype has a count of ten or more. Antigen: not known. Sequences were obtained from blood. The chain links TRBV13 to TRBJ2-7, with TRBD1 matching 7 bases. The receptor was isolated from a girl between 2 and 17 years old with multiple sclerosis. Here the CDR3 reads CASSYRVGQGAYEQYF. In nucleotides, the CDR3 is TGTGCCAGCAGCTACCGGGTGGGGCAGGGGGCCTACGAGCAGTACTTC.